A selection of T cell receptor beta chains follows, all from one sample in a study of blood T cell repertoires in COVID-19. Sequenced by immunoSEQ multiplex PCR; TCRdb stores in-frame clones only, minus some. The sample consists of about 200,000 clones, around 90% of them appearing once. Input material: PBMCs or T cells enriched from blood (not recorded which). The receptors shown here come from a young woman who had recovered from COVID-19. The CDR3 runs from the conserved cysteine through the conserved F or W. D genes are given only for firm matches. Size is stated for part of the rows, as once, few or many counts, or as a class when the clone is expanded.

V,size,J,D,CDR3,DNA
TRBV27,.,TRBJ1-2,.,CASSLSGAGEGFTYTF,TGTGCCAGCAGTTTAAGCGGGGCAGGGGAAGGGTTTACCTACACCTTC
TRBV19,.,TRBJ1-5,.,CASSIDRQDNQPQHF,TGTGCCAGTAGTATAGATCGACAGGACAATCAGCCCCAGCATTTT
TRBV7-2,.,TRBJ1-5,TRBD1,CASSQGQPGSSQHF,TGTGCCAGCAGCCAGGGACAGCCCGGCTCGTCTCAGCATTTT
TRBV6-5,.,TRBJ1-2,.,CASSYDLAGVGYTF,TGTGCCAGCAGTTACGATTTAGCAGGGGTTGGCTACACCTTC
TRBV12-5,.,TRBJ2-2,.,CASGLVRGLVNTGELFF,TGTGCTAGTGGTTTGGTACGCGGCCTCGTAAACACCGGGGAGCTGTTTTTT
TRBV29-1,.,TRBJ1-1,.,CSAQQGNTEAFF,TGCAGCGCTCAACAGGGGAACACTGAAGCTTTCTTT
TRBV7-9,.,TRBJ1-2,.,CASSSLNYGYTF,TGTGCCAGCAGCTCCCTTAACTATGGCTACACCTTC
TRBV30,.,TRBJ1-2,TRBD1,CAWSLGQGVGYTF,TGTGCCTGGAGCCTTGGACAGGGGGTTGGCTACACCTTC
TRBV9,once,TRBJ2-2,.,CASSPRLASGELFF,TGTGCCAGCAGCCCGCGACTTGCGTCCGGGGAGCTGTTTTTT
TRBV5-4,.,TRBJ2-5,TRBD1,CASSPSLGQGPSGWETQYF,TGTGCCAGCAGCCCGAGTCTGGGACAGGGGCCCTCAGGATGGGAGACCCAGTACTTC
TRBV4-1,.,TRBJ1-1,.,CASSRAGWNTEAFF,TGCGCCAGCAGCCGAGCGGGATGGAACACTGAAGCTTTCTTT
TRBV5-1,.,TRBJ1-1,TRBD1,CASSKNLDPGGTEAFF,TGCGCCAGCAGCAAAAACTTGGACCCAGGGGGCACTGAAGCTTTCTTT
TRBV10-3,.,TRBJ2-1,.,CAIRGEGGYEQFF,TGTGCCATCAGAGGAGAGGGGGGGTATGAGCAGTTCTTC
TRBV29-1,.,TRBJ1-1,TRBD1,CSVATGGAAEAFF,TGCAGCGTAGCTACAGGGGGGGCGGCTGAAGCTTTCTTT
TRBV4-2,once,TRBJ1-2,.,CASSQDLDREDGYTF,TGTGCCAGCAGCCAAGATCTTGACAGAGAAGATGGCTACACCTTC
TRBV18,.,TRBJ1-3,.,CASSLTEANTIYF,TGTGCCAGCTCACTTACCGAGGCGAACACCATATATTTT
TRBV5-1,.,TRBJ2-7,.,CASSLVQGTYEQYF,TGCGCCAGCAGCTTGGTTCAGGGAACCTACGAGCAGTACTTC
TRBV5-1,few,TRBJ1-1,.,CASSLDRNRDEAFF,TGCGCCAGCAGCTTGGACCGGAACAGGGATGAAGCTTTCTTT
TRBV7-3,.,TRBJ2-1,TRBD2,CASSLSLGTSDYNEQFF,TGTGCCAGCAGCTTAAGTCTCGGGACTAGCGATTACAATGAGCAGTTCTTC
TRBV20-1,.,TRBJ2-5,.,CSARVPGTQYF,TGCAGTGCTAGAGTCCCCGGGACCCAGTACTTC